The TCR beta chain under discussion was sequenced for a study of cytomegalovirus exposure and HLA in healthy donors. Looking at the study overall: Across roughly 400 genotyped donors, just over 80% landed in the Caucasian-associated ancestry cluster.

PCR was performed using 60 Vbeta and 13 Jbeta primers. Using immunoSEQ multiplex PCR, the repertoire was profiled, and TCRdb retains in-frame clones only, with some absent. The sample consists of 250,000 to 300,000 clones, over 90% of them appearing once. Worth noting for this clone: The antigen is not known.

General study points: An analysis done earlier found most TCR beta V segments productive about 87% or about 30% of the time.

Germline V lookup: CDR1 MNHEY, CDR2 SMNVEV (reference sequence). The ends lost 6 bases at V and 2 bases at J; junction bases unmatched: 16. The CDR3 has 17 amino acids. The origin of this receptor is a girl aged 2-15 years in good health and CMV-seronegative. The J gene is TRBJ2-7, the V gene TRBV27; the match to TRBD2 covers 7 bases. The sample was PBMCs. The CDR3 coding sequence is TGTGCCAGCAGCCAAATCTGGGGGGGTGGAGCAGCCTACGAGCAGTACTTC. Its translation is CASSQIWGGGAAYEQYF.